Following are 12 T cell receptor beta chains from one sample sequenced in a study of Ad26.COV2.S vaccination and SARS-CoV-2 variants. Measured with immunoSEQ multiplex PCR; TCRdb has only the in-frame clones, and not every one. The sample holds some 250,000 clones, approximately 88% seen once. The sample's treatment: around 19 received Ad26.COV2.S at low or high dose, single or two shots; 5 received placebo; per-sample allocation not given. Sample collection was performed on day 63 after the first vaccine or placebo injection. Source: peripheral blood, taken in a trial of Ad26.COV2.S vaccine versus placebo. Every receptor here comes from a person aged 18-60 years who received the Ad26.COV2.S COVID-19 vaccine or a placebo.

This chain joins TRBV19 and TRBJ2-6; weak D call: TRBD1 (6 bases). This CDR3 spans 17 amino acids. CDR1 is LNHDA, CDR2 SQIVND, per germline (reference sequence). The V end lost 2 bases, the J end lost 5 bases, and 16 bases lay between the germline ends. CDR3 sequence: CASSIRGGGPWANVLTF. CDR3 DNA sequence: TGTGCCAGTAGTATACGTGGGGGCGGGCCCTGGGCCAACGTCCTGACTTTC.

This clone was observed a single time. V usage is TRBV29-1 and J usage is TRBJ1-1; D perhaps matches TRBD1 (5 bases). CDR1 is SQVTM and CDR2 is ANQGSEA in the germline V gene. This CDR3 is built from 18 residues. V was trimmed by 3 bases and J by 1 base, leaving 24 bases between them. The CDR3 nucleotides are TGCAGCGTTGATTTTGGGGCCAGGGATTCGGTGACGAACACTGAAGCTTTCTTT. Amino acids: CSVDFGARDSVTNTEAFF.

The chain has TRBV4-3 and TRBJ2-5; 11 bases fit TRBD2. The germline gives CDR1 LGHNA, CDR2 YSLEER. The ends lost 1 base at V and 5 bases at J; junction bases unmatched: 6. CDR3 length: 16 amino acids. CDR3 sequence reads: CASSQAPSGRRETQYF. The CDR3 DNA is TGCGCCAGCAGCCAAGCCCCTAGCGGGAGGAGGGAGACCCAGTACTTC.

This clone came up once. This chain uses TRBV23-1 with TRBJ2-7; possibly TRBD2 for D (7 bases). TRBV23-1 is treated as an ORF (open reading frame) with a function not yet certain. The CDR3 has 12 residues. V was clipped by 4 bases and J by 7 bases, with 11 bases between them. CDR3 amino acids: CASSPGGQEQYF. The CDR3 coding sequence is TGCGCCAGCAGTCCCGGGGGGCAGGAGCAGTACTTC.

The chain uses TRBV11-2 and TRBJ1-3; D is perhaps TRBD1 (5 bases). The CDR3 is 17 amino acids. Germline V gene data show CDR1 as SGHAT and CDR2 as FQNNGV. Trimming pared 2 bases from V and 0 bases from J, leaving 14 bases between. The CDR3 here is CASSLIWGGSSGNTIYF. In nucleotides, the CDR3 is TGTGCCAGCAGCTTAATCTGGGGGGGGAGCTCTGGAAACACCATATATTTT.

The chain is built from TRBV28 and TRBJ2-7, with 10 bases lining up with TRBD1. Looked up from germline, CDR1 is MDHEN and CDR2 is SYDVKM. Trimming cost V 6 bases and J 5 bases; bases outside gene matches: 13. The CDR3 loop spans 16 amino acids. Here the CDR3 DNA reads TGTGCCAGCAGCCGCACCGGGACAGGGGTTAAGAACGAGCAGTACTTC. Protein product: CASSRTGTGVKNEQYF.

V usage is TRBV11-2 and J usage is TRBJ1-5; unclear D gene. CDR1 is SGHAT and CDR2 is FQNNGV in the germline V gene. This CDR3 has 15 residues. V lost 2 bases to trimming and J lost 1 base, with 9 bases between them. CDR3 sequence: CASSLSHGSNQPQHF. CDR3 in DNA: TGTGCCAGCAGCTTATCTCACGGGAGCAATCAGCCCCAGCATTTT.

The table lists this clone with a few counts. CDR3: CASSEREVSGYTF. In nucleotides, the CDR3 is TGTGCCAGCAGCGAGCGAGAAGTGTCGGGCTACACCTTC. The rearrangement links TRBV2 to TRBJ1-2; D gene unclear. The CDR3 has 13 residues. Trimming stripped 6 bases from V and 8 bases from J, with 16 bases between. CDR1 is SNHLY and CDR2 is FYNNEI in the germline V gene.

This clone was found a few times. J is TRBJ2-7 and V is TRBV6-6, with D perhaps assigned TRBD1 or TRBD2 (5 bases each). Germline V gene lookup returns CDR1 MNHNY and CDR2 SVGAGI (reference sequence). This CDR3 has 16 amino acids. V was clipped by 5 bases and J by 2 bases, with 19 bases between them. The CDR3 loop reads CASSTQRGTRTYEQYF. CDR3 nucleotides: TGTGCCAGCAGTACTCAGCGAGGGACGCGGACCTACGAGCAGTACTTC.

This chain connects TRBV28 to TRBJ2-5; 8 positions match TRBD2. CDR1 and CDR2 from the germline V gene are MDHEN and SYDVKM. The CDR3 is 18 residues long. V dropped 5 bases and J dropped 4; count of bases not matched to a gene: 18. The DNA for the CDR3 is TGTGCCAGCAGTCAAAAGGGACCTAGCGGGCCTGCCCCAGAGACCCAGTACTTC. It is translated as CASSQKGPSGPAPETQYF.

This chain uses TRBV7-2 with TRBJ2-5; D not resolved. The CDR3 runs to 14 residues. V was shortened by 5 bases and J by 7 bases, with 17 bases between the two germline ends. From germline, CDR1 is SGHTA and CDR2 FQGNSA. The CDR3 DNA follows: TGTGCCAGCAGCCCTTGGACCCCTGGCGGGACCCAGTACTTC. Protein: CASSPWTPGGTQYF.

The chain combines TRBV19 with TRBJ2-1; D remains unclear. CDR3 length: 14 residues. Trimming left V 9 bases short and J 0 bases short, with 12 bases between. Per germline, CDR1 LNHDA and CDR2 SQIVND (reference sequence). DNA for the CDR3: TGTGCCAGCCAGTCGACGACCTCCTACAATGAGCAGTTCTTC. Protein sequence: CASQSTTSYNEQFF.